The 29 T cell receptor beta chains below were found in one sample sequenced in a study of breast tumors, draining lymph nodes, adjacent tissues. TCRdb called the multiplex PCR reads again in MiXCR, with one record for every CDR3 protein. The sample lists approximately 230,000 distinct CDR3 sequences; under 35% were seen once. Samples came from axillary lymph nodes draining the breast cancer. What was sequenced was axillary lymph node tissue. The receptors stem from a female donor with breast cancer. Some clones in this sample may be carry-over from other donors' samples.

In the case of this clonotype: Because it lacks the conserved phenylalanine or tryptophan at the end, this CDR3 is likely a read error. This rearrangement joins TRBV19 to TRBJ2-1, with 11 bases fitting TRBD2. Germline CDR1 reads LNHDA; CDR2 reads SQIVND (reference sequence). The length of the CDR3 is 16 residues. J was trimmed by 3 bases and V by 8 bases; bases with no gene match: 9. The CDR3 DNA reads as TGTGCCAGTGGTACGGCTAGCGGGGGGAACTACAATGAGCAGTTCTCC. Protein product: CASGTASGGNYNEQFS.

This clonotype came up many times. This chain uses TRBV20-1 with TRBJ2-6; no firm D call. Germline CDR1 reads DFQATT; CDR2 reads SNEGSKA (reference sequence). The CDR3 totals 13 residues. V was shortened by 5 bases and J by 1 base, with 6 bases between the two germline ends. CDR3 DNA sequence: TGCAGTGCTCCCCGATCTGGGGCCAACGTCCTGACTTTC. It codes for CSAPRSGANVLTF.

This rearrangement joins TRBV15 to TRBJ1-2; TRBD1 aligns across 8 bases. This CDR3 is built from 18 residues. The germline gives CDR1 LNHNV, CDR2 YYDKDF (reference sequence). The junction had 12 bases not matched to a gene; V was cut back by 0 bases and J by 3 bases. The chain's CDR3 is CATSRDRGTGHGDYGYTF. The CDR3 DNA reads TGTGCCACCAGCAGAGATCGGGGGACAGGACATGGGGACTATGGCTACACCTTC.

The J gene is TRBJ1-4, the V gene TRBV19; D not resolved. The CDR3 has 18 amino acids. Germline V gene sequence: CDR1 LNHDA, CDR2 SQIVND (reference sequence). The V end was cut by 3 bases, the J end by 7 bases, with 24 bases between. The CDR3 protein is CASSIFAQNQLLGEKLFF. CDR3 bases: TGTGCCAGTAGTATTTTTGCCCAAAATCAGCTCCTTGGTGAAAAACTGTTTTTT.

A note on this clonotype: The junction departs from germline at one end; a sequencing error may be responsible. This chain joins TRBV11-2 and TRBJ1-3, with a possible D match to TRBD1 (5 bases). Germline CDR1 and CDR2: SGHAT and FQNNGV. CDR3 length equals 16 residues. In DNA form, the CDR3 reads TGTGCCAGCAGCTTAGATCGTCAGGGAGTTGGAAACACCATACATTTT. Protein product: CASSLDRQGVGNTIHF.

This clonotype was counted ten times or more. The chain uses TRBV19 and TRBJ2-7; 8 bases map to TRBD1. This CDR3 region has 14 residues. CDR1 LNHDA and CDR2 SQIVND come from the germline V gene (reference sequence). The J segment lost 6 bases and the V segment lost 1 base, leaving 5 bases of the junction unmatched. The CDR3 nucleotides are TGTGCCAGTAGTATAGGGGGGACAGGAACCGAGCAGTACTTC. It is translated as CASSIGGTGTEQYF.

For the CDR3, the DNA is TGCGCCAGCAGCTTGGGAGCCCCCCCATACGAGCAGTACGTC. Translated: CASSLGAPPYEQYV. J is TRBJ2-7 and V is TRBV5-1; D gene uncertain. Germline loops: CDR1 SGHRS, CDR2 YFSETQ. The CDR3 runs to 14 residues. V was pared by 0 bases and J by 4 bases, with 11 bases between.

Details on this clonotype: A much larger clone lies a single base off, so this may be a read error. The J gene is TRBJ1-5, the V gene TRBV7-8; D perhaps matches TRBD1 (6 bases). The CDR3 runs to 19 residues. CDR1 is SGHVS, CDR2 FQNEAQ, per germline. CDR3 DNA: TGTGCCAGCACCCCAACGGGGGGGCGGAGGGGATATAGCCATCAGCCCCAGCATTTT. Encoded protein: CASTPTGGRRGYSHQPQHF.

This clonotype is labeled as medium-sized. An end of the junction differs from the germline gene, which may be a read error. This sequence joins TRBV5-1 and TRBJ2-3, with TRBD2 as a possible D gene (7 bases). Germline V gene lookup returns CDR1 SGHRS and CDR2 YFSETQ. The CDR3 spans 15 residues. CDR3 in DNA: TGTGCCAGCAGCTTGGGGGGGCCTAGCACAGATACGCAGTATTTT. Translated, it gives CASSLGGPSTDTQYF.

This clonotype was observed a handful of times. A much larger clone lies a single base off, so this may be a read error. The V gene is TRBV5-1, the J gene TRBJ2-1, with TRBD2 identical over 7 bases. Trimming removed 3 bases from V and 7 bases from J; junction bases left unmatched: 16. Germline V gene sequence: CDR1 SGHRS, CDR2 YFSETQ. This CDR3 is built from 17 residues. The CDR3 coding sequence is TGCGCCAGCAGCTCGGATTGGGGCGGGAGCAGCGGGAATGAGCAGTTCTTC. Protein sequence: CASSSDWGGSSGNEQFF.

This clonotype was found many times. The chain links TRBV20-1 to TRBJ2-3, with TRBD2 identical over 10 bases. The ends lost 6 bases at V and 5 bases at J; junction bases unmatched: 5. Germline lookup yields CDR1 DFQATT and CDR2 SNEGSKA (reference sequence). The CDR3 consists of 13 residues. In nucleotides, the CDR3 is TGCAGTGCAGAGCGGGGGGGCAGAGATACGCAGTATTTT. Translation: CSAERGGRDTQYF.

Ten or more counts support this clonotype. The junction and the germline gene differ at one end; a read error may be behind it. The rearrangement uses TRBV6-6 and TRBJ1-5; a weak D match, TRBD1 (6 bases). Germline CDR1 is MNHNY and CDR2 is SVGAGI (reference sequence). The CDR3 runs to 18 residues. In nucleotides, the CDR3 is TGTGCCAGCAGTCACTCGGCGGGGGCGGGAAGTAGCAATCAGCCCCAGCATTTT. This sequence encodes CASSHSAGAGSSNQPQHF.

This clonotype was detected many times. The chain is built from TRBV7-9 and TRBJ2-2; 9 nucleotides agree with TRBD2. The CDR3 is 15 residues long. The ends lost 4 bases at V and 7 bases at J; junction bases unmatched: 7. Germline V lookup: CDR1 SEHNR, CDR2 FQNEAQ (reference sequence). CDR3 sequence (DNA): TGTGCCAGCAGCTCTTCTAGCGGGGTTGGCGGGGAGCTGTTTTTT. Protein product: CASSSSSGVGGELFF.

This chain connects TRBV7-2 to TRBJ2-5, with D possibly TRBD2 on 6 matching bases. The V gene lost 5 bases and the J gene lost 5 bases, with 27 bases spanning the gap. The CDR3 covers 18 residues. Germline V gene sequence: CDR1 SGHTA, CDR2 FQGNSA. This CDR3 is CASSQVRTGAGTGETQYF. The CDR3 DNA reads TGTGCCAGCAGCCAAGTTCGGACGGGAGCGGGCACCGGGGAGACCCAGTACTTC.

The chain uses TRBV24-1 and TRBJ1-1, with a weak D call TRBD1 (6 bases). Germline V gene data show CDR1 as KGHDR and CDR2 as SFDVKD. The CDR3 consists of 14 residues. V lost 5 bases, J lost 5 bases, and 14 bases lay in between. The CDR3 protein is CATSARGRSTEAFF. The DNA of the CDR3 is TGTGCCACCAGTGCCCGGGGGCGCAGTACTGAAGCTTTCTTT.

The chain combines TRBV19 with TRBJ2-3; D is undetermined. The CDR3 sequence is 15 residues long. Trimming removed 3 bases at V and 2 bases at J, with 12 bases between. Germline V lookup: CDR1 LNHDA, CDR2 SQIVND (reference sequence). In nucleotides, the CDR3 is TGTGCCAGTAGTATGGGTGGTTCCGACACAGATACGCAGTATTTT. Translated, it gives CASSMGGSDTDTQYF.

On this clonotype: The CDR3 ends on some other residue instead of the conserved phenylalanine or tryptophan, so this is likely a read error. It is unclear where the CDR3 begins or ends on the DNA, so no DNA is shown, and the CDR3 is as TCRdb lists it. The chain has TRBV19 and TRBJ1-6; the listed D gene, TRBD1, was not tested against the DNA. The CDR3 has 10 amino acids, counting both end residues. Per germline, CDR1 LNHDA and CDR2 SQIVND (reference sequence). CDR3 in amino acids: CASSTGPPHS.

This clonotype was recorded many times. The CDR3 region is CAISTGRLSENTQYF. CDR3 DNA sequence: TGTGCCATCAGTACGGGACGGTTGAGTGAAAATACGCAGTATTTT. The chain carries TRBV10-3 and TRBJ2-3; the D call may be TRBD1 or TRBD2 (5 bases each). Trimming pared 5 bases from V and 7 bases from J, leaving 19 bases between. Germline lookup yields CDR1 ENHRY and CDR2 SYGVKD. The CDR3 totals 15 residues.

This clonotype has just one count. The V gene is TRBV7-2, the J gene TRBJ2-5, with a tentative D call TRBD1 (6 bases). The V gene's germline CDR1 is SGHTA and CDR2 FQGNSA. The CDR3 runs to 14 residues. V lost 5 bases and J lost 3, with 13 bases in between. The CDR3 loop is CASSPWQGKETQYF. DNA for the CDR3: TGTGCCAGCAGCCCCTGGCAGGGGAAAGAGACCCAGTACTTC.

This clonotype showed up many times. V gene TRBV11-3 combines with J gene TRBJ2-1; 13 bases align to TRBD2. The CDR3 is made up of 13 amino acids. The trim removed 1 base at V and 16 bases at J, leaving 4 bases unmatched. From germline, CDR1 is SGHNT and CDR2 YENEEA. The CDR3 coding sequence is TGTGCCAGCAGCTTAGCCCGGACTAGCGGGAGATTCTTC. Encoded protein: CASSLARTSGRFF.

This clonotype was observed many times. The gene calls are TRBV29-1 and TRBJ1-4, with 8 bases matching TRBD1. Losses at the gene ends were 1 base for V and 6 bases for J; bases not matched to a gene: 7. This CDR3 spans 15 amino acids. Germline V gene data show CDR1 as SQVTM and CDR2 as ANQGSEA. CDR3 amino acids: CSVEVVGQGDEKLFF. CDR3 DNA: TGCAGCGTTGAAGTGGTCGGACAGGGTGATGAAAAACTGTTTTTT.

This clonotype was recorded many times. CDR3 DNA: TGTGCCAGCAGCTTAGCAGAGGGGAGACAAGAGACCCAGTACTTC. Its protein is CASSLAEGRQETQYF. The J gene is TRBJ2-5, the V gene TRBV7-9; the D gene could be TRBD1 or TRBD2 (5 bases each). Trimming removed 0 bases at V and 2 bases at J, with 10 bases between. The CDR3 extends over 15 amino acids. CDR1 is SEHNR and CDR2 is FQNEAQ in the germline V gene (reference sequence).

Remarks on this clonotype: A much more abundant neighbour one base away suggests this may be a read error. The V and J genes are TRBV20-1 and TRBJ2-1; D is uncertain. Deletions cut 6 bases from V and 6 bases from J, with 12 bases between. Germline values: CDR1 DFQATT, CDR2 SNEGSKA (reference sequence). The CDR3 totals 12 residues. The CDR3 loop reads CSAPRSSNEQFF. For the CDR3, the DNA is TGCAGTGCCCCCAGGAGTAGCAATGAGCAGTTCTTC.

V and J are TRBV6-5 and TRBJ2-5; TRBD2 matches 12 bases. CDR3 length equals 15 residues. V lost 10 bases, J lost 5 bases, and 11 bases stayed unmatched. Germline assignment: CDR1 MNHEY and CDR2 SVGAGI. CDR3 coding DNA: TGTGCCACCAGGCCTAGCGGGAGGGCCGGGGAGACCCAGTACTTC. This codes for CATRPSGRAGETQYF.

The chain uses TRBV20-1 and TRBJ2-3, with D perhaps TRBD2 (7 bases). The germline V gene has CDR1 DFQATT and CDR2 SNEGSKA (reference sequence). The length of the CDR3 is 14 residues. The V gene lost 0 bases and the J gene lost 3 bases, with 10 bases spanning the gap. The CDR3 sequence is CSAREGGVTDTQYF. Here the CDR3 DNA reads TGCAGTGCTAGAGAAGGGGGGGTGACAGATACGCAGTATTTT.

CDR3 nucleotides: TGTGCCATCACCGGGACAGGGCCTGAAGCTTTCTTT. Amino acids: CAITGTGPEAFF. The chain links TRBV10-3 to TRBJ1-1, with 9 bases identical to TRBD1. The CDR3 runs 12 residues. Germline V gene sequence: CDR1 ENHRY, CDR2 SYGVKD. The V segment lost 7 bases and the J segment 6 bases; nucleotides outside the gene matches: 3.

This clonotype was seen at least ten times. This chain connects TRBV29-1 to TRBJ1-4, with D tentatively TRBD1 (5 bases). Germline-derived CDR1 and CDR2 are SQVTM and ANQGSEA. V gave up 6 bases and J gave up 4 bases, with 27 bases separating them. The CDR3 runs to 18 residues. The CDR3: CSVRRTRETSSINEKLFF. The CDR3 nucleotides read TGCAGCGTGAGGAGGACCAGGGAAACCTCCAGCATTAATGAAAAACTGTTTTTT.

This clonotype was counted at least ten times. A much larger clone is a single base away; this may be a read error. This chain joins TRBV11-3 and TRBJ2-7; either TRBD1 or TRBD2 may fit D (5 bases each). This CDR3 region has 14 residues. Per the germline V gene, CDR1 is SGHNT and CDR2 is YENEEA. Trimming cost V 3 bases and J 12 bases, with 21 bases left between them. CDR3 DNA: TGTGCCAGCAGCTTGGACCCGGGACCGTCGGACACGTACTTC. Protein product: CASSLDPGPSDTYF.

This clonotype was recorded at least ten times. This chain connects TRBV18 to TRBJ2-7; D uncertain. The CDR3 consists of 12 residues. The V gene lost 3 bases and the J gene lost 5 bases, with 8 bases spanning the gap. Germline V gene data show CDR1 as KGHSH and CDR2 as LQKENI. The CDR3 DNA is TGTGCCAGCTCACCTGGGGTACACGAGCAGTACTTC. Translated, it gives CASSPGVHEQYF.